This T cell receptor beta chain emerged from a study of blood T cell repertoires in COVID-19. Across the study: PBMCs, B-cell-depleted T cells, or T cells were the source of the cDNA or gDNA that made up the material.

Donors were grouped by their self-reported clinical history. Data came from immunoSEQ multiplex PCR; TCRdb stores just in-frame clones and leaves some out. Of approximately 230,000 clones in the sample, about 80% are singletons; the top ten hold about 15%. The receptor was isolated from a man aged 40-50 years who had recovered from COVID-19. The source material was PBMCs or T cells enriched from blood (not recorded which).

The CDR3 region is CASSRGKEETQYF. In DNA, the CDR3 is TGTGCCAGCAGCCGGGGGAAGGAGGAGACCCAGTACTTC. The rearrangement joins TRBV7-3 to TRBJ2-5, with D perhaps matching TRBD2 (6 bases). The CDR3 has 13 amino acids. Between the trimmed V and J ends, which lost 5 bases and 5 bases, there was a span of 12 bases. CDR1 and CDR2 (germline): SGHTA, FQGTGA.